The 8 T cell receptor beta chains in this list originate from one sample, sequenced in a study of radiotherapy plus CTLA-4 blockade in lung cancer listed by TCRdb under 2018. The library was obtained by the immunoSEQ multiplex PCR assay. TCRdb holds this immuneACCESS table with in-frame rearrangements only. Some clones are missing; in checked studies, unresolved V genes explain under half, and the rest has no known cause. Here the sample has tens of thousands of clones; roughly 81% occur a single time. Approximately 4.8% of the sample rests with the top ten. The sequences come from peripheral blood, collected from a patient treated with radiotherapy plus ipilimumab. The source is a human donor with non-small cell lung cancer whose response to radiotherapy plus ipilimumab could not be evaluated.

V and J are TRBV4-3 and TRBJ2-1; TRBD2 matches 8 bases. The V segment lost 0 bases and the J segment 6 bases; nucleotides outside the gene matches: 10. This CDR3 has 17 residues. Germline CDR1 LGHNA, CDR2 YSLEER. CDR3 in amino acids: CASSQDDFGLAGNEQFF. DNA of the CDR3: TGCGCCAGCAGCCAAGATGACTTCGGACTAGCCGGCAATGAGCAGTTCTTC.

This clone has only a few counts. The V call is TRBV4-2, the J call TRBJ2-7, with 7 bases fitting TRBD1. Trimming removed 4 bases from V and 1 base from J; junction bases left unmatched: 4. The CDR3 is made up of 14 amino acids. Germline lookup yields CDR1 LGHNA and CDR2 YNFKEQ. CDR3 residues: CASSRQGISYEQYF. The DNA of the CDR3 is TGTGCCAGCAGCCGACAGGGAATATCCTACGAGCAGTACTTC.

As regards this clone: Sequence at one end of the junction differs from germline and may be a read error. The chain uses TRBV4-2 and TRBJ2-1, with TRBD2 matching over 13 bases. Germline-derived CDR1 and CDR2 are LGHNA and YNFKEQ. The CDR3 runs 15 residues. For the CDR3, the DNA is TGTGCCAGCACCCAAGGACTAGCGGGAGACAATGAGCAGTTCTTC. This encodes CASTQGLAGDNEQFF.

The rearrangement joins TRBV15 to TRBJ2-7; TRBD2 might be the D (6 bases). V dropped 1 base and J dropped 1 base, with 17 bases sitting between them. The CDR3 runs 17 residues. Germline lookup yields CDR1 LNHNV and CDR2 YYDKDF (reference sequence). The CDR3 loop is CATSRARPAGLSYEQYF. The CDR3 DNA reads TGTGCCACCAGCAGAGCCCGACCCGCGGGGCTTTCCTACGAGCAGTACTTC.

CDR3 nucleotides: TGTGCCAGCAGAGGCGGACAGGGAGGCACTGGGGCCAACGTCCTGACTTTC. Residues: CASRGGQGGTGANVLTF. The genes are TRBV2 and TRBJ2-6; 8 bases align to TRBD1. CDR1 SNHLY and CDR2 FYNNEI come from the germline V gene. The length of the CDR3 is 17 residues. V lost 6 bases and J lost 2; bases outside the gene matches: 9.

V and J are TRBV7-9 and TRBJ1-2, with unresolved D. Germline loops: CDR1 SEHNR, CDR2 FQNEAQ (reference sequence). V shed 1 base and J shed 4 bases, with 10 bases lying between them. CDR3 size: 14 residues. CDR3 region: CASSLGEGSYGYTF. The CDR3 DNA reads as TGTGCCAGCAGCTTAGGGGAGGGAAGCTATGGCTACACCTTC.

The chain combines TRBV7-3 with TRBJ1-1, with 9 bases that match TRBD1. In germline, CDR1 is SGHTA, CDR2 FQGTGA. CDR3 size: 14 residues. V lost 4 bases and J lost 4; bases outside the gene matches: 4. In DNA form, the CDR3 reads TGTGCCAGCAGCTCAACAGGGGGCATCACTGAAGCTTTCTTT. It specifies CASSSTGGITEAFF.

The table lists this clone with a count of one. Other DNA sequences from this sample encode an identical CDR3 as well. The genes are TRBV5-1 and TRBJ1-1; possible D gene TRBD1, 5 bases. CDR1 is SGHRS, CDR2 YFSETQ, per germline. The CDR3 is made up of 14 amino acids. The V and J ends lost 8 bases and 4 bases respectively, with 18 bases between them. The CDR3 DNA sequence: TGCGCCAGTAGCCCGGGGGGGGTAAGCACTGAAGCTTTCTTT. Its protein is CASSPGGVSTEAFF.